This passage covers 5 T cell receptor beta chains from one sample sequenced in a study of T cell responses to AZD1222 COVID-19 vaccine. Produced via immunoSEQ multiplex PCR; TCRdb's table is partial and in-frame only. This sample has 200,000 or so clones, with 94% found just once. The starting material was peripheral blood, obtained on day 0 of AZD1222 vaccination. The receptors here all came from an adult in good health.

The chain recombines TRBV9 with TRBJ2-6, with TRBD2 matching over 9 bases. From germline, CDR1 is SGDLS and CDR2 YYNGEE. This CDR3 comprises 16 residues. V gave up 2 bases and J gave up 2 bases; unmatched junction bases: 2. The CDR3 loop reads CASSVSSGTGANVLTF. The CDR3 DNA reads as TGTGCCAGCAGCGTCTCTAGCGGGACTGGGGCCAACGTCCTGACTTTC.

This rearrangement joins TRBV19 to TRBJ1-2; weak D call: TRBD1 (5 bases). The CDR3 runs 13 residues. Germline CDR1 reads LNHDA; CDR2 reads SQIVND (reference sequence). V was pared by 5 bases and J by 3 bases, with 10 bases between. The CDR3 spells CASSETDYYGYTF. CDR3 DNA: TGTGCCAGTAGTGAGACAGATTACTATGGCTACACCTTC. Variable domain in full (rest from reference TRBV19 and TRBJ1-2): DGGITQSPKYLFRKEGQNVTLSCEQNLNHDAMYWYRQDPGQGLRLIYYSQIVNDFQKGDIAEGYSVSREKKESFPLTVTSAQKNPTAFYLCASSETDYYGYTFGSGTRLTVV.

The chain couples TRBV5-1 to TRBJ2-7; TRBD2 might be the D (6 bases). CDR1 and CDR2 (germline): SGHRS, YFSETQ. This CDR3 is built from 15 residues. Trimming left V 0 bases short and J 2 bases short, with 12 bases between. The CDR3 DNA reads TGCGCCAGCAGCTTGGAACATAGCGGCACCTACGAGCAGTACTTC. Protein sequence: CASSLEHSGTYEQYF. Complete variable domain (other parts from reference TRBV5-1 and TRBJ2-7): KAGVTQTPRYLIKTRGQQVTLSCSPISGHRSVSWYQQTPGQGLQFLFEYFSETQRNKGNFPGRFSGRQFSNSRSEMNVSTLELGDSALYLCASSLEHSGTYEQYFGPGTRLTVT.

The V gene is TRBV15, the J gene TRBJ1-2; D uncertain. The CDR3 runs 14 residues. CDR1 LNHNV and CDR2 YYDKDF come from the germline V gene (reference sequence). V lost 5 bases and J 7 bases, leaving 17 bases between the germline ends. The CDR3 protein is CATSSSQDVGGYTF. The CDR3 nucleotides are TGTGCCACCAGCTCCTCTCAGGACGTCGGTGGCTACACCTTC.

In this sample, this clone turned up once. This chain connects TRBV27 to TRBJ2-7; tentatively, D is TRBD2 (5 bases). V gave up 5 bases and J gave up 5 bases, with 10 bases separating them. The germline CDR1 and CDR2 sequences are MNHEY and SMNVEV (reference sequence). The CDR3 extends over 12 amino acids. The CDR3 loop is CASSGRSDEQYF. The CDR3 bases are TGTGCCAGCAGTGGGAGAAGTGACGAGCAGTACTTC.